The clone carrying this TCR beta chain is called medium-sized based on its frequency. Antigen: not known. For every donor, one blood sample of 2.5 ml was drawn. TCRalpha and TCRbeta cDNA went through two nested PCRs of approximately 16 and 10 cycles. From the 5' RACE reads, TCRdb lists one entry per CDR3 protein and no DNA. In all, the sample yields fewer than 110,000 distinct CDR3 sequences. The data were taken from a study of monozygotic twins with inflammatory bowel disease. Study-wide points: Among the T cells, different subtypes could not be distinguished.

The CDR3 length is 13 residues. Germline CDR1 and CDR2: KGHSH and LQKENI. Material: blood. The rearrangement joins TRBV18 to TRBJ1-5. This clonotype originated in a human donor with ulcerative colitis or Crohn's disease, or a healthy co-twin of an affected twin (not recorded which). The CDR3 sequence is CASSRQDNQPQHF.